This TCR beta chain was documented in a study of T cell responses to AZD1222 COVID-19 vaccine. The study's findings and limits: Samples come after the peak T cell response, not at day 14. Unmutated regions of variants are reportedly targeted by nearly half of spike-specific TCRs. Donors skewed white British and female; clonal diversity was possibly underestimated.

Turning to this clone: Its specificity is unknown.

The assay was immunoSEQ multiplex PCR, and TCRdb's table has in-frame clones only and misses some. Here the sample spans roughly 110,000 clones, 80% to 85% being singletons. The CDR3 runs 18 residues. The chain combines TRBV21-1 with TRBJ2-5; the table calls TRBD2, which could not be checked here. TRBV21-1 counts as a pseudogene. The TCR sequence derives from an adult in good health. Specimen: peripheral blood, collected on day 0 of AZD1222 vaccination. CDR3 loop: CASSYKPTSGGAQETQYF. The DNA for the CDR3 is TGTGCCAGCAGCTATAAACCGACTAGCGGGGGAGCCCAAGAGACCCAGTACTTC.